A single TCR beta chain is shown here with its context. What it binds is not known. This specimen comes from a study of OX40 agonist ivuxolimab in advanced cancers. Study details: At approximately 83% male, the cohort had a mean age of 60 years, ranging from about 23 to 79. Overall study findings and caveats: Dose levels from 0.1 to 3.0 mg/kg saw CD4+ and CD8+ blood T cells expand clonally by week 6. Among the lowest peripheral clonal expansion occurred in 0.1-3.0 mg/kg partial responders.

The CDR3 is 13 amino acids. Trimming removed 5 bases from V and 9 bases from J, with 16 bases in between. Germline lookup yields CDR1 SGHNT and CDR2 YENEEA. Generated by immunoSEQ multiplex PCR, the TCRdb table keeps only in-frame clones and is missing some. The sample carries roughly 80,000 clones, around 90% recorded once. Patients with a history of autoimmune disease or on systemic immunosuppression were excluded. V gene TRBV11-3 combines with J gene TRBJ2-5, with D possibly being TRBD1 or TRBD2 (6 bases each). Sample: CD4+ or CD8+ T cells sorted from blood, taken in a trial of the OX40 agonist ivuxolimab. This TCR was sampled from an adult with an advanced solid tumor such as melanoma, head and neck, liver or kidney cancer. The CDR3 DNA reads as TGTGCCAGCAGCCAGGGGCCGGGGGAGGCCCAGTACTTC. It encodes CASSQGPGEAQYF.